This T cell receptor (beta chain) stems from a study of T cell responses to AZD1222 COVID-19 vaccine. Assay used: immunoSEQ multiplex PCR; TCRdb lists only in-frame clones, some missing. The table lists about 94,000 clones, 88% of them singletons. CDR1 and CDR2 from the germline V gene are SGHRS and YFSETQ. CDR3 size: 12 residues. The V and J ends lost 3 bases and 1 base respectively, with 5 bases between them. For this clone: The sample holds other DNA sequences that translate to the same CDR3.

Sequences were derived from peripheral blood, sampled 28 days after the second AZD1222 dose. The genes are TRBV5-1 and TRBJ2-7; D perhaps matches TRBD1 (5 bases). This TCR was sampled from an adult who received the AZD1222 COVID-19 vaccine. The CDR3 is CASSSGSYEQYF. CDR3 coding DNA: TGCGCCAGCAGCTCAGGGTCCTACGAGCAGTACTTC.